The clone carrying this T cell receptor (beta chain) showed up many times. Its antigen remains unidentified. This sample stems from a study of CD8+CD57+ T cells in acquired aplastic anemia. Whole-study context: Sorted CD4+ and CD8+ cells yielded 3.2 ug of DNA on average. Where healthy donors were concerned, CD4+ cells averaged around 9.9 million reads.

CDR3 length: 13 amino acids. V gave up 4 bases and J gave up 5 bases, with 12 bases separating them. Looked up from germline, CDR1 is WNHNN and CDR2 is SYGVQD (reference sequence). The study profiled TCR beta VDJ and CDR3 using genomic DNA as template. TCRdb passed the reads through MiXCR, listing each CDR3 protein once. The data hold hundreds of thousands of distinct CDR3 sequences, with about 70% observed a single time. General observations from the study: A set of more than 25 CD8+ CDR3 sequences was shared between patients and controls, and these sequences appeared highly expressed in patients.

This clonotype was obtained from a human donor in good health, serving as a control. This chain connects TRBV10-1 to TRBJ2-7; TRBD1 might be the D (5 bases). Sequencing was carried out using sorted CD4+, CD8+, or CD8+CD57+ T cells (not recorded which) from PBMCs. The CDR3 DNA reads TGCGCCAGCAGTGGAGACAGCCCTGACGAGCAGTACTTC. This encodes CASSGDSPDEQYF.